This entry describes one T cell receptor (beta chain). This sample was taken from a study of blood T cell repertoires in COVID-19. This CDR3 has 11 residues. Germline CDR1 reads SGHAT; CDR2 reads FQNNGV. The ends were cut back, 5 bases at V and 8 bases at J, with 6 bases in the middle. Original methodology: Using reference gene primer amplification, nucleated cell counts were estimated. The table came from immunoSEQ multiplex PCR; TCRdb's copy has only in-frame clones and leaves some out. V, J and clone size are taken as reported in that table, and D and trimming were inferred from the DNA itself. The sample holds a few hundred thousand clones; 85% to 90% are singletons and the top ten take roughly 3.3%.

This TCR was sampled from a woman aged 40 to 50 with acute or convalescent COVID-19. V usage is TRBV11-2 and J usage is TRBJ1-4; no reliable D call. The sequenced sample was peripheral blood. In DNA form, the CDR3 reads TGTGCCAGCAGCCCGGGGGAAAAACTGTTTTTT. It yields the protein CASSPGEKLFF. The full variable domain, in which reference TRBV11-2 and TRBJ1-4 provide the parts outside the CDR3, is EAGVAQSPRYKIIEKRQSVAFWCNPISGHATLYWYQQILGQGPKLLIQFQNNGVVDDSQLPKDRFSAERLKGVDSTLKIQPAKLEDSAVYLCASSPGEKLFFGSGTQLSVL.